This TCR beta chain was recovered during a study of Graves' ophthalmopathy and Graves' hyperthyroidism. RNA transcripts were the source from which TCR beta CDR3 regions were amplified. The first-round RT-PCR employed HTBI primers together with the Qiagen OneStep RT-PCR kit. A multiplex PCR was then performed as the second round. TCRdb used MiXCR to reprocess the multiplex PCR reads, holding one entry per CDR3 protein. The data show about 700,000 distinct CDR3 sequences, roughly 39% seen once. This clonotype has only a few counts. One end of the junction does not line up with germline, which may come from a read error. Ophthalmopathy in the donors was of moderate-to-severe activity, with CAS ≥3, NOSPECS ≥4 and duration under 3 months. This CDR3 has 17 residues. CDR1 and CDR2 (germline): SGHKS, YYEKEE (reference sequence).

Sequencing was done on a sample of peripheral blood. This chain joins TRBV5-5 and TRBJ2-5; D is undetermined. The TCR sequence derives from an adult man with Graves' ophthalmopathy. The CDR3 spells CASSLPPGGPPQETQYF. The CDR3 DNA reads TGCGCCAGCAGCCTCCCGCCCGGTGGGCCTCCCCAAGAGACCCAGTACTTC.